These 8 T cell receptor beta chains share one sample of origin, sequenced in a study of cytomegalovirus exposure and HLA in healthy donors. Primers: 60 Vbeta forward and 13 Jbeta reverse. The assay was immunoSEQ multiplex PCR, and TCRdb's table has in-frame clones only and misses some. The table has around 140,000 clones, approximately 9% seen once; the top ten hold 6.5% to 9%. Sequenced input: PBMCs. The receptor set was obtained from a woman between 35 and 50 years old in good health and CMV-seropositive.

The table lists this clone with a few counts. This sequence joins TRBV27 and TRBJ2-7; D might be TRBD1 (6 bases). The V gene lost 3 bases and the J gene lost 0 bases, with 21 bases spanning the gap. The CDR3 totals 18 residues. Germline V gene lookup returns CDR1 MNHEY and CDR2 SMNVEV (reference sequence). DNA of the CDR3: TGTGCCAGCAGTTTCCCTCCGGGACACTTTATCTTCTCCTACGAGCAGTACTTC. Its protein is CASSFPPGHFIFSYEQYF.

This clone was counted between two and nine times. The chain employs TRBV10-2 and TRBJ1-1, with a weak D call TRBD1 (6 bases). The CDR3 consists of 12 residues. V was pared by 10 bases and J by 4 bases, with 13 bases between. Germline V gives CDR1 WSHSY, CDR2 SAAADI. DNA for the CDR3: TGCGCCACCCAGGGGCTGGTCACTGAAGCTTTCTTT. The encoded protein is CATQGLVTEAFF.

In this sample, this clone turned up a few times. The genes are TRBV5-6 and TRBJ1-1; D remains ambiguous. CDR1 and CDR2 (germline): SGHDT, YYEEEE. V gave up 0 bases and J gave up 0 bases, with 9 bases separating them. This CDR3 region has 15 residues. CDR3 loop: CASSLAGRLNTEAFF. The DNA for the CDR3 is TGTGCCAGCAGCTTGGCTGGCAGGTTGAACACTGAAGCTTTCTTT.

The DNA of the CDR3 is TGCGCCAGCAGCAAAAATCTAGCGGACTCCTACAATGAGCAGTTCTTC. It yields the protein CASSKNLADSYNEQFF. This chain connects TRBV4-1 to TRBJ2-1; 7 positions match TRBD2. Germline CDR1 and CDR2: MGHRA and YSYEKL. V shed 5 bases, J shed 0 bases, and the junction held 7 bases outside the gene matches. The CDR3 is made up of 16 amino acids.

This clone was counted a few times. The chain has TRBV5-1 and TRBJ2-5; 10 bases map to TRBD1. The length of the CDR3 is 13 residues. V lost 4 bases to trimming and J lost 5 bases; unmatched junction nucleotides: 2. Germline V gene lookup returns CDR1 SGHRS and CDR2 YFSETQ. The CDR3 DNA reads TGCGCCAGCAGCATGGGACAGGGGGAGACCCAGTACTTC. It yields the protein CASSMGQGETQYF.

The rearrangement links TRBV11-3 to TRBJ2-1; D not resolved. Trimming stripped 0 bases from V and 13 bases from J, with 13 bases between. Germline-derived CDR1 and CDR2 are SGHNT and YENEEA. The CDR3 runs 13 residues. CDR3 sequence reads: CASSLDQVGSQFF. DNA for the CDR3: TGTGCCAGCAGCTTAGACCAAGTGGGCTCCCAGTTCTTC.

The chain uses TRBV6-6 and TRBJ2-1, with TRBD2 identical over 13 bases. The CDR3 is 16 residues long. V shed 6 bases and J 8 bases; nucleotides not matched to a gene: 10. CDR1 and CDR2 from the germline V gene are MNHNY and SVGAGI (reference sequence). The CDR3 DNA reads TGTGCCAGCAGCCTACTAGCGGGGGGGCGCCTCGATGAGCAGTTCTTC. Encoded protein: CASSLLAGGRLDEQFF.

The chain carries TRBV5-1 and TRBJ1-6; D is possibly TRBD1 (6 bases). The CDR3 spans 19 residues. V was clipped by 0 bases and J by 9 bases, with 25 bases between them. The germline V gene has CDR1 SGHRS and CDR2 YFSETQ. Here the CDR3 reads CASSLEQVTTGKVGSPLHF. In DNA form, the CDR3 reads TGCGCCAGCAGCTTGGAACAGGTTACCACAGGGAAGGTTGGTTCACCCCTCCACTTT.